This T cell receptor beta chain comes out of a study of CD8 T cells in ankylosing spondylitis. TCRdb reprocessed the 5' RACE reads with MiXCR, giving one entry per CDR3 protein. This sample has approximately 88,000 distinct CDR3 sequences, with about 9% found just once. In its sample, this clonotype was seen many times. V was trimmed by 8 bases and J by 4 bases, leaving 15 bases between them. Germline assignment: CDR1 MDHEN and CDR2 SYDVKM. This CDR3 is built from 14 residues. The sample taken for sequencing was blood, either unsorted or a sorted T cell fraction (not recorded which). J is TRBJ1-5 and V is TRBV28; unclear D gene. The sequence was collected from a male donor with ankylosing spondylitis or in good health (not recorded which). CDR3 in amino acids: CASQSKHGNQPQHF. The DNA for the CDR3 is TGTGCCAGCCAATCGAAACACGGAAATCAGCCCCAGCATTTT.